These 23 T cell receptor beta chains originate from one sample sequenced in a study of cytomegalovirus exposure and HLA in healthy donors. PCR was performed using 60 Vbeta and 13 Jbeta primers. The method was immunoSEQ multiplex PCR; TCRdb's version includes in-frame clones alone and lacks a portion of them. The table shows roughly 180,000 clones, with just under 80% occurring only once. Sequencing was done on a sample of PBMCs. These receptors came from a woman aged 25 to 39 in good health and CMV-seronegative.

This chain connects TRBV9 to TRBJ2-7; D call uncertain. The germline V gene encodes CDR1 SGDLS and CDR2 YYNGEE. V was trimmed by 0 bases and J by 7 bases, leaving 11 bases between them. The CDR3 has 13 residues. The chain's CDR3 is CASSVGAGEEQYF. CDR3 nucleotide sequence: TGTGCCAGCAGCGTAGGGGCAGGCGAAGAGCAGTACTTC.

Written as DNA, the CDR3 is TGCGCCAGCAAGGCAGGGGACCACTCCTACGAGCAGTACTTC. Protein product: CASKAGDHSYEQYF. The rearrangement links TRBV5-1 to TRBJ2-7, with D possibly TRBD1 on 6 matching bases. This CDR3 contains 14 residues. V gave up 6 bases and J gave up 0 bases, with 13 bases separating them. CDR1 and CDR2 (germline): SGHRS, YFSETQ.

This clone appeared once. The chain combines TRBV13 with TRBJ2-5, with TRBD1 as a possible D gene (6 bases). The J call may be in error: the DNA end matches TRBJ2-7 better. Germline CDR1 and CDR2: PRHDT and FYEKMQ (reference sequence). The CDR3 is 13 amino acids. The CDR3 coding sequence is TGTGCCAGCAGCTTAGCAGGGGTCCACGAGCAGTACTTC. Its protein product is CASSLAGVHEQYF.

CDR3: CASSSVGGGITEAFF. CDR3 bases: TGTGCCAGCAGCTCCGTCGGGGGTGGGATCACTGAAGCTTTCTTT. The chain uses TRBV6-6 and TRBJ1-1; perhaps TRBD1 as D (5 bases). V was cut by 6 bases and J by 4 bases, with 18 bases left in between. CDR1 MNHNY and CDR2 SVGAGI come from the germline V gene (reference sequence). The CDR3 sequence is 15 residues long.

The gene calls are TRBV7-2 and TRBJ2-5; the match to TRBD2 covers 12 bases. Germline assignment: CDR1 SGHTA and CDR2 FQGNSA. CDR3 length: 15 residues. The junction had 6 bases not matched to a gene; V was cut back by 5 bases and J by 5 bases. The CDR3 coding sequence is TGTGCCAGCAGCCGCACTAGCGGGGGGCGGGAGACCCAGTACTTC. It codes for CASSRTSGGRETQYF. The whole variable domain, filled in from reference TRBV7-2 and TRBJ2-5, reads GAGVSQSPSNKVTEKGKDVELRCDPISGHTALYWYRQSLGQGLEFLIYFQGNSAPDKSGLPSDRFSAERTGGSVSTLTIQRTQQEDSAVYLCASSRTSGGRETQYFGPGTRLLVL.

V usage is TRBV9 and J usage is TRBJ1-1; 9 positions agree with TRBD1. V shed 4 bases and J 3 bases; nucleotides not matched to a gene: 7. The CDR3 totals 15 residues. Germline lookup yields CDR1 SGDLS and CDR2 YYNGEE. The CDR3 coding sequence is TGTGCCAGCAGCCTTAACAGGGGGCCGGACACTGAAGCTTTCTTT. It yields the protein CASSLNRGPDTEAFF.

The chain recombines TRBV25-1 with TRBJ1-4, with unresolved D. Germline lookup yields CDR1 MGHDK and CDR2 SYGVNS. V lost 3 bases and J lost 8, with 13 bases in between. The CDR3 has 14 amino acids. The CDR3 bases are TGTGCCAGCAGTGAGTTAGGGAGGGAGGAAAAACTGTTTTTT. Translation gives CASSELGREEKLFF.

The V call is TRBV6-6, the J call TRBJ2-5, with 8 bases fitting TRBD1. V dropped 2 bases and J dropped 5; count of bases not matched to a gene: 7. The germline V gene encodes CDR1 MNHNY and CDR2 SVGAGI (reference sequence). This CDR3 is 15 amino acids long. The CDR3 DNA reads as TGTGCCAGCAGTTACCGCGGACAGGGAGGCGAGACCCAGTACTTC. This sequence encodes CASSYRGQGGETQYF.

The CDR3 sequence is CASSDIAGGRDYGYTF. The CDR3 nucleotides are TGCGCCAGCAGCGACATAGCAGGGGGTAGGGACTATGGCTACACCTTC. V usage is TRBV4-1 and J usage is TRBJ1-2; the match to TRBD1 covers 7 bases. Germline lookup yields CDR1 MGHRA and CDR2 YSYEKL. The CDR3 spans 16 residues. V shed 5 bases, J shed 3 bases, and the junction held 12 bases outside the gene matches.

There are a few counts of this clone. The chain couples TRBV6-6 to TRBJ2-7, with 10 bases identical to TRBD1. CDR3 length: 15 residues. Looked up from germline, CDR1 is MNHNY and CDR2 is SVGAGI (reference sequence). Unmatched junction bases numbered 8, after V lost 5 bases and J lost 4 bases. The CDR3 coding sequence is TGTGCCAGCAGTCCCTCCGGGACAGGGGATTACGAGCAGTACTTC. Amino acids: CASSPSGTGDYEQYF.

The chain couples TRBV12-5 to TRBJ2-1; 9 nucleotides align to TRBD1. Germline CDR1 LGHNT, CDR2 FRNRAP. The CDR3 sequence is 15 residues long. V dropped 7 bases and J dropped 5; count of bases not matched to a gene: 9. The CDR3 sequence: CASDKPGQGNNEQFF. CDR3 DNA sequence: TGTGCTAGTGACAAACCGGGACAGGGAAACAATGAGCAGTTCTTC.

A note on this clone: No DNA is shown, since the ends of the CDR3 on it are uncertain; the CDR3 is the one TCRdb lists. This sample includes further DNA sequences coding for the same CDR3. The CDR3 loop reads CSVAAGIMNTEAFF. This chain links TRBV29-1 with TRBJ1-1; TRBD1 is taken as the D call from the table, unchecked against the DNA. Germline values: CDR1 SQVTM, CDR2 ANQGSEA. The CDR3 region is 14 residues in length, termini included.

This clone is a singleton in its sample. J is TRBJ1-1 and V is TRBV5-1; D remains ambiguous. Germline CDR1 and CDR2: SGHRS and YFSETQ. Trimming left V 0 bases short and J 1 base short, with 7 bases between. The CDR3 length is 14 residues. The CDR3 nucleotides are TGCGCCAGCAGCTTGGAGGGAGGGAACACTGAAGCTTTCTTT. The encoded protein is CASSLEGGNTEAFF.

The chain couples TRBV30 to TRBJ1-5; maybe TRBD1 (6 bases). In germline, CDR1 is GTSNPN, CDR2 SVGIG (reference sequence). This CDR3 has 13 residues. Trimming took 2 bases from V and 5 from J, leaving 10 bases between them. DNA of the CDR3: TGTGCCTGGAGTTACAGGGAGCATCAGCCCCAGCATTTT. It is translated as CAWSYREHQPQHF.

The gene calls are TRBV6-6 and TRBJ2-3; TRBD2 aligns across 7 bases. V shed 8 bases, J shed 3 bases, and the junction held 8 bases outside the gene matches. CDR1 is MNHNY and CDR2 is SVGAGI in the germline V gene (reference sequence). This CDR3 has 14 amino acids. In nucleotides, the CDR3 is TGTGCCAGCCTCCCAGCGGGGAGGACAGATACGCAGTATTTT. Residues: CASLPAGRTDTQYF.

Here the CDR3 reads CAIRKRGSYNEQFF. For the CDR3, the DNA is TGTGCCATTCGAAAGCGGGGGTCATACAATGAGCAGTTCTTC. The rearrangement links TRBV7-2 to TRBJ2-1; 8 bases match TRBD2. The length of the CDR3 is 14 residues. The germline V gene has CDR1 SGHTA and CDR2 FQGNSA. V trimming: 10 bases; J trimming: 4 bases; junction bases outside the gene matches: 9.

This chain connects TRBV6-4 to TRBJ1-1; no definite D call. Germline V CDR1 and CDR2: MRHNA, SNTAGT. V was clipped by 6 bases and J by 0 bases, with 8 bases between them. This CDR3 is built from 13 residues. In DNA, the CDR3 is TGTGCCAGCAGGAAGACTATGAACACTGAAGCTTTCTTT. Its translation is CASRKTMNTEAFF.

The chain links TRBV5-6 to TRBJ2-3; 12 bases agree with TRBD2. V gave up 2 bases and J gave up 5 bases; unmatched junction bases: 3. There are 15 residues in the CDR3. Germline lookup yields CDR1 SGHDT and CDR2 YYEEEE. The CDR3 DNA sequence: TGTGCCAGCAGCTTACTAGCGGGGGGTGGAGATACGCAGTATTTT. Amino acid sequence: CASSLLAGGGDTQYF. Together with reference TRBV5-6 and TRBJ2-3, the CDR3 gives the full variable domain: DAGVTQSPTHLIKTRGQQVTLRCSPKSGHDTVSWYQQALGQGPQFIFQYYEEEERQRGNFPDRFSGHQFPNYSSELNVNALLLGDSALYLCASSLLAGGGDTQYFGPGTRLTVL.

This clone was seen a single time. This chain uses TRBV7-3 with TRBJ1-6; D gene unclear. The CDR3 has 16 residues. Germline CDR1 reads SGHTA; CDR2 reads FQGTGA. Trimming took 0 bases from V and 1 from J, leaving 7 bases between them. The CDR3 reads CASSLTGESYNSPLHF. Written as DNA, the CDR3 is TGTGCCAGCAGCTTAACCGGGGAATCCTATAATTCACCCCTCCACTTT.

The CDR3 is CASSYWGQVGTDTQYF. The DNA of the CDR3 is TGTGCCAGCAGTTACTGGGGACAGGTTGGCACAGATACGCAGTATTTT. The chain recombines TRBV6-5 with TRBJ2-3, with 8 nucleotides matching TRBD1. This CDR3 region has 16 residues. V was clipped by 1 base and J by 1 base; unmatched bases: 4. Germline CDR1 reads MNHEY; CDR2 reads SVGAGI.

V is TRBV7-2 and J is TRBJ2-2; 10 positions match TRBD1. The trim removed 10 bases at V and 2 bases at J, leaving 4 bases unmatched. Germline V lookup: CDR1 SGHTA, CDR2 FQGNSA. This CDR3 contains 14 residues. The CDR3 region has the DNA TGTGCCAACAGGGACAGGGGAAACACCGGGGAGCTGTTTTTT. Amino acid sequence: CANRDRGNTGELFF.

The V call is TRBV28, the J call TRBJ2-3; D perhaps matches TRBD2 (6 bases). Per the germline V gene, CDR1 is MDHEN and CDR2 is SYDVKM. The CDR3 covers 13 residues. V lost 6 bases to trimming and J lost 6 bases, with 13 bases between them. CDR3 nucleotides: TGTGCCAGCAGCCATGGCGGGATTGATACGCAGTATTTT. It yields the protein CASSHGGIDTQYF.

The chain combines TRBV10-1 with TRBJ2-1; TRBD2 matches 12 bases. The germline CDR1 and CDR2 sequences are WNHNN and SYGVQD (reference sequence). The CDR3 has 15 amino acids. The ends lost 3 bases at V and 8 bases at J; junction bases unmatched: 5. CDR3 amino acids: CASSEGGLAGDEQFF. As DNA, the CDR3 is TGCGCCAGCAGTGAAGGGGGACTAGCGGGCGATGAGCAGTTCTTC.